The 23 T cell receptor beta chains in this list originate from one sample, sequenced in a study of T cell clones after liver transplantation. Repertoires were generated with immunoSEQ multiplex PCR, while TCRdb's copy carries only in-frame clones and drops some. The repertoire consists of some 59,000 clones, with 71% occurring once and the leading ten covering about 15%. The sequencing used CD4+ T cells from blood, collected before liver transplant. The receptors derive from a human donor who received a liver transplant.

This chain connects TRBV11-2 to TRBJ1-2, with D possibly being TRBD1 (6 bases). The CDR3 extends over 15 amino acids. Per germline, CDR1 SGHAT and CDR2 FQNNGV. V was cut by 0 bases and J by 7 bases, with 15 bases left in between. The CDR3 DNA reads as TGTGCCAGCAGCTTAGAAAGGGGGTACGGTAGTGGCTACACCTTC. This gives the protein CASSLERGYGSGYTF.

The chain joins TRBV5-4 to TRBJ2-3; 7 positions agree with TRBD1. CDR3 size: 14 residues. CDR1 SGHNT and CDR2 YYREEE come from the germline V gene (reference sequence). Trimming cost V 4 bases and J 1 base; bases outside gene matches: 3. CDR3 protein: CASSIDRGTDTQYF. In DNA, the CDR3 is TGTGCCAGCAGCATCGACAGGGGCACAGATACGCAGTATTTT. The full variable domain, completed using reference TRBV5-4 and TRBJ2-3, is ETGVTQSPTHLIKTRGQQVTLRCSSQSGHNTVSWYQQALGQGPQFIFQYYREEENGRGNFPPRFSGLQFPNYSSELNVNALELDDSALYLCASSIDRGTDTQYFGPGTRLTVL.

Many counts were recorded for this clone. The DNA for the CDR3 is TGCGCCAGCAGTGAGAACGGGAATGAGCAGTTCTTC. Protein product: CASSENGNEQFF. The chain recombines TRBV10-1 with TRBJ2-1, with D uncertain. V was shortened by 2 bases and J by 7 bases, with 6 bases between the two germline ends. CDR3 size: 12 residues. The V gene's germline CDR1 is WNHNN and CDR2 SYGVQD (reference sequence).

This clone was detected ten times or more. The DNA for the CDR3 is TGCAGTGTTAGGACTGTCGAAAAACTGTTTTTT. This codes for CSVRTVEKLFF. The chain uses TRBV20-1 and TRBJ1-4; D gene ambiguous. V lost 7 bases, J lost 8 bases, and 11 bases lay in between. This CDR3 spans 11 amino acids. Germline CDR1 DFQATT, CDR2 SNEGSKA (reference sequence).

V gene TRBV5-6 combines with J gene TRBJ2-6; D may be TRBD1 (6 bases). This CDR3 spans 18 amino acids. Per the germline V gene, CDR1 is SGHDT and CDR2 is YYEEEE. With 4 bases removed from V and 1 base from J, the gap between germline ends came to 18 bases. The CDR3 bases are TGTGCCAGCAGCGTCCGGGACAAGAAAACATCTGGGGCCAACGTCCTGACTTTC. Protein: CASSVRDKKTSGANVLTF.

This clone was seen a few times. The genes are TRBV30 and TRBJ1-2; no firm D call. Germline V gene data show CDR1 as GTSNPN and CDR2 as SVGIG (reference sequence). V lost 2 bases and J 1 base, leaving 11 bases between the germline ends. The CDR3 length is 14 residues. The CDR3 reads CAWSKNRNNYGYTF. DNA for the CDR3: TGTGCCTGGAGTAAGAACAGAAATAACTATGGCTACACCTTC.

The sample holds many counts of this clone. V gene TRBV7-2 combines with J gene TRBJ1-2, with 10 bases lining up with TRBD1. The germline V gene has CDR1 SGHTA and CDR2 FQGNSA. The CDR3 sequence is 14 residues long. Trimming at V came to 3 bases and at J to 8 bases, leaving 6 bases not matched to a gene. CDR3 amino acids: CASSFGTGAEGYTF. The CDR3 DNA is TGTGCCAGCAGCTTCGGGACAGGGGCGGAGGGCTACACCTTC.

The chain links TRBV2 to TRBJ2-7, with 7 bases lining up with TRBD2. The CDR3 has 15 residues. Germline loops: CDR1 SNHLY, CDR2 FYNNEI. Trimming at V came to 7 bases and at J to 0 bases, leaving 9 bases not matched to a gene. CDR3 loop: CASKPSGGGSYEQYF. In DNA form, the CDR3 reads TGTGCCAGCAAGCCTTCCGGCGGGGGCTCCTACGAGCAGTACTTC.

The chain combines TRBV28 with TRBJ1-2; D call uncertain. CDR1 is MDHEN, CDR2 SYDVKM, per germline. Trimming took 7 bases from V and 6 from J, leaving 12 bases between them. The CDR3 has 12 amino acids. The CDR3 is CASMRVANGYTF. The DNA of the CDR3 is TGTGCCAGCATGAGGGTCGCGAATGGCTACACCTTC.

Only a few counts were recorded for this clone. CDR3 in DNA: TGTGCCAGCAGTTACCGGGACAGGGGTTTGAACACTGAAGCTTTCTTT. It specifies CASSYRDRGLNTEAFF. The J gene is TRBJ1-1, the V gene TRBV6-6, with 10 bases matching TRBD1. After removal of 2 bases from V and 0 bases from J, the junction contained 3 bases not matched to a gene. Looked up from germline, CDR1 is MNHNY and CDR2 is SVGAGI (reference sequence). CDR3 size: 16 residues.

The chain joins TRBV18 to TRBJ1-1; weak D call: TRBD1 (6 bases). Germline V gives CDR1 KGHSH, CDR2 LQKENI. This CDR3 contains 12 residues. The V and J ends lost 8 bases and 8 bases respectively, with 15 bases between them. CDR3 DNA sequence: TGTGCCAGCGGGGGGGCGGTGGTAGAAGCTTTCTTT. Encoded protein: CASGGAVVEAFF.

CDR3 nucleotides: TGTGCCAGCACCCTAAGGGGGCGTCCGGGGGAGCTGTTTTTT. This encodes CASTLRGRPGELFF. The J gene is TRBJ2-2, the V gene TRBV6-5; 7 bases are a match to TRBD1. This CDR3 comprises 14 residues. Germline CDR1 MNHEY, CDR2 SVGAGI. Losses at the gene ends were 7 bases for V and 8 bases for J; bases not matched to a gene: 10.

The chain recombines TRBV7-2 with TRBJ1-4; 10 nucleotides line up with TRBD1. V lost 4 bases and J lost 8; bases outside the gene matches: 7. In germline, CDR1 is SGHTA, CDR2 FQGNSA. The CDR3 loop spans 15 amino acids. CDR3 sequence reads: CASSWGGQGNEKLFF. Written as DNA, the CDR3 is TGTGCCAGCAGCTGGGGGGGACAGGGGAACGAAAAACTGTTTTTT.

The chain carries TRBV6-6 and TRBJ1-1; D gene unclear. Trimming removed 6 bases from V and 1 base from J, with 3 bases in between. The CDR3 extends over 11 amino acids. In germline, CDR1 is MNHNY, CDR2 SVGAGI (reference sequence). The CDR3 reads CASRQNTEAFF. DNA for the CDR3: TGTGCCAGCAGACAGAACACTGAAGCTTTCTTT.

This clone was observed a few times. The gene calls are TRBV19 and TRBJ2-1; 8 nucleotides align to TRBD1. Germline CDR1 is LNHDA and CDR2 is SQIVND (reference sequence). Trimming cost V 5 bases and J 3 bases; bases outside gene matches: 6. The CDR3 length is 15 residues. CDR3: CASSYDRGFYNEQFF. As DNA, the CDR3 is TGTGCCAGTAGTTACGACAGGGGATTCTACAATGAGCAGTTCTTC.

V usage is TRBV6-6 and J usage is TRBJ1-1, with 7 bases matching TRBD1. The trim removed 5 bases at V and 2 bases at J, leaving 8 bases unmatched. The CDR3 runs to 15 residues. Germline CDR1 MNHNY, CDR2 SVGAGI (reference sequence). CDR3 sequence: CASSRRGDSNTEAFF. CDR3 in DNA: TGTGCCAGCAGTCGCCGAGGGGACAGTAACACTGAAGCTTTCTTT.

This clone has only one observation. V is TRBV6-1 and J is TRBJ2-5; the D gene is possibly TRBD2 (5 bases). Germline CDR1 reads MNHNS; CDR2 reads SASEGT. The CDR3 runs 17 residues. V lost 0 bases, J lost 4 bases, and 18 bases lay in between. The CDR3 sequence: CASSEALRGPPRETQYF. The CDR3, as DNA: TGTGCCAGCAGTGAAGCGCTAAGAGGGCCACCGCGAGAGACCCAGTACTTC.

This clone is categorized as medium-sized (0.01 to 0.1%). Other DNA sequences of this sample code for an identical CDR3. The V call is TRBV18, the J call TRBJ2-3; unclear D gene. This CDR3 contains 14 residues. CDR1 is KGHSH and CDR2 is LQKENI in the germline V gene. V was shortened by 2 bases and J by 2 bases, with 8 bases between the two germline ends. The CDR3 spells CASSPSGYTDTQYF. Written as DNA, the CDR3 is TGTGCCAGCTCACCATCCGGTTACACAGATACGCAGTATTTT.

This chain joins TRBV11-2 and TRBJ2-3; TRBD2 aligns across 10 bases. Germline CDR1 and CDR2: SGHAT and FQNNGV. The CDR3 has 14 residues. The J segment lost 5 bases and the V segment lost 2 bases, leaving 1 base of the junction unmatched. In DNA form, the CDR3 reads TGTGCCAGCAGCTTATCTAGCGGGGGAGATACGCAGTATTTT. This encodes CASSLSSGGDTQYF.

The CDR3 DNA sequence: TGTGCCAGCAGCGCGACAGGGGGAAATGGAAACACCATATATTTT. This gives the protein CASSATGGNGNTIYF. This chain links TRBV11-1 with TRBJ1-3, with 9 bases identical to TRBD1. CDR1 and CDR2 from the germline V gene are SGHAT and FQDESV (reference sequence). The CDR3 extends over 15 amino acids. With 5 bases clipped from V and 3 bases from J, the junction kept 5 bases outside the gene matches.

V usage is TRBV30 and J usage is TRBJ2-1, with 7 bases matching TRBD2. Germline CDR1 reads GTSNPN; CDR2 reads SVGIG (reference sequence). The CDR3 loop spans 13 amino acids. With 4 bases clipped from V and 8 bases from J, the junction kept 8 bases outside the gene matches. The CDR3 region has the DNA TGTGCCTGGAATCTCAAGGGAGGGGATGAGCAGTTCTTC. Encoded protein: CAWNLKGGDEQFF.

The chain combines TRBV2 with TRBJ2-7; TRBD1 agrees at 10 bases. Germline CDR1 and CDR2: SNHLY and FYNNEI. CDR3 length: 13 amino acids. V lost 8 bases and J lost 2; bases outside the gene matches: 3. The CDR3 DNA follows: TGTGCCAGCCAGGGACAGGGGCCCTACGAGCAGTACTTC. This sequence encodes CASQGQGPYEQYF. The full variable domain, completed using reference TRBV2 and TRBJ2-7, is EPEVTQTPSHQVTQMGQEVILRCVPISNHLYFYWYRQILGQKVEFLVSFYNNEISEKSEIFDDQFSVERPDGSNFTLKIRSTKLEDSAMYFCASQGQGPYEQYFGPGTRLTVT.

The rearrangement uses TRBV10-3 and TRBJ2-7; 8 nucleotides agree with TRBD1. This CDR3 region has 14 residues. Trimming at V came to 6 bases and at J to 3 bases, leaving 7 bases not matched to a gene. The germline CDR1 and CDR2 sequences are ENHRY and SYGVKD. The CDR3 region has the DNA TGTGCCATCAGGAGACAGGGGTCCGGCTACGAGCAGTACTTC. Amino acid sequence: CAIRRQGSGYEQYF.